The clone carrying this T cell receptor beta chain came up a few times. TCRdb re-called the 5' RACE reads through MiXCR, storing one row per CDR3 protein. Of under 100,000 distinct CDR3 sequences in the sample, 8% to 13% are singletons; the top ten hold around 5.1%. This sample is part of a study of early T cells in non-severe SARS-CoV-2 infection. Input material: whole blood. The receptor was isolated from an adult who was a healthcare worker with PCR-confirmed SARS-CoV-2 infection or an uninfected control (not recorded which).

CDR3 sequence: CSARTPSGNTIYF. For the CDR3, the DNA is TGCAGTGCTAGGACCCCTTCTGGAAACACCATATATTTT. The V gene is TRBV20-1, the J gene TRBJ1-3; D call uncertain. Germline V lookup: CDR1 DFQATT, CDR2 SNEGSKA (reference sequence). V lost 3 bases to trimming and J lost 1 base, with 7 bases between them. The CDR3 runs to 13 residues.